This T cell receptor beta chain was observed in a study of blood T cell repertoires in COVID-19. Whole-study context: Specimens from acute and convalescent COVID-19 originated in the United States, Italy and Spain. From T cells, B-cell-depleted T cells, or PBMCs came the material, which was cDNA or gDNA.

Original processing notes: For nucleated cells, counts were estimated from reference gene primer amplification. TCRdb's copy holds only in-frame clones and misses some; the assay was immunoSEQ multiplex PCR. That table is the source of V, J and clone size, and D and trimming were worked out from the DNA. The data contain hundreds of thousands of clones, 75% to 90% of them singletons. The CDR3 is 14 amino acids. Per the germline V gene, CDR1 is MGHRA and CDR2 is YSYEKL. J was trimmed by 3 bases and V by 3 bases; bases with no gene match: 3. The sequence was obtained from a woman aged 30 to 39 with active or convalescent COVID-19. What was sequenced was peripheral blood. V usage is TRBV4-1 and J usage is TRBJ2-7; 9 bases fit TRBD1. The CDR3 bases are TGCGCCAGCAGCCATTCGACAGGGGGCTACGAGCAGTACTTC. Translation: CASSHSTGGYEQYF.